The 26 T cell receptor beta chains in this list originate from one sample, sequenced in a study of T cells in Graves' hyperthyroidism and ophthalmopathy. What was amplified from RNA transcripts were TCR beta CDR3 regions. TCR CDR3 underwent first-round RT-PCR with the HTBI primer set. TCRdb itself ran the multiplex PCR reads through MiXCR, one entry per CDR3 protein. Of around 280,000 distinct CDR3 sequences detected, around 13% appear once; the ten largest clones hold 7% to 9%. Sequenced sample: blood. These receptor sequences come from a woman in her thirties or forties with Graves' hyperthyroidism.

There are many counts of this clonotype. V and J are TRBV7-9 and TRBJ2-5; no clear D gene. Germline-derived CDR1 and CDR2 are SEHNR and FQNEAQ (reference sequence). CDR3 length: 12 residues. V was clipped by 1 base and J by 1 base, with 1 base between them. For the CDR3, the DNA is TGTGCCAGCAGCTTAGTCCAAGAGACCCAGTACTTC. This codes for CASSLVQETQYF.

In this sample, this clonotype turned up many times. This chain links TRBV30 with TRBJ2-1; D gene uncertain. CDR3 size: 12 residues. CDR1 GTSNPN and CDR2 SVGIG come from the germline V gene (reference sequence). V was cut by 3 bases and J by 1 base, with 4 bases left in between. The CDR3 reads CAWRPSYNEQFF. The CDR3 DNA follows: TGTGCCTGGAGGCCTTCCTACAATGAGCAGTTCTTC.

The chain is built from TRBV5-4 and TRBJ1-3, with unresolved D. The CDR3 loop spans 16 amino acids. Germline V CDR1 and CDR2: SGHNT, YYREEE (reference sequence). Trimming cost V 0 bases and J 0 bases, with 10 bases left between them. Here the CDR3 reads CASSLGTAISGNTIYF. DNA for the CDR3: TGTGCCAGCAGCTTGGGAACAGCGATCTCTGGAAACACCATATATTTT.

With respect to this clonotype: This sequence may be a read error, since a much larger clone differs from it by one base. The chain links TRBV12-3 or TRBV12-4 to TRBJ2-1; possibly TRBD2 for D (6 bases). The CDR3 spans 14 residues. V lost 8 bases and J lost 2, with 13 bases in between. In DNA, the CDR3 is TGTGCCAGCCGACGGGGGAGCCCCTACAATGAGCAGTTCTTC. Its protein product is CASRRGSPYNEQFF.

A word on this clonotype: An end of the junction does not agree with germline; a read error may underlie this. The CDR3 sequence is CASRVGVSPYNEQFF. DNA of the CDR3: TGTGCCAGCAGGGTGGGAGTGTCCCCTTACAACGAGCAGTTCTTC. This rearrangement joins TRBV7-3 to TRBJ2-1; TRBD2 is a possible D gene (5 bases). CDR3 length: 15 amino acids. Per germline, CDR1 SGHTA and CDR2 FQGTGA. The whole variable domain, remainder taken from reference TRBV7-3 and TRBJ2-1, is GAGVSQTPSNKVTEKGKYVELRCDPISGHTALYWYRQSLGQGPEFLIYFQGTGAADDSGLPNDRFFAVRPEGSVSTLKIQRTERGDSAVYLCASRVGVSPYNEQFFGPGTRLTVL.

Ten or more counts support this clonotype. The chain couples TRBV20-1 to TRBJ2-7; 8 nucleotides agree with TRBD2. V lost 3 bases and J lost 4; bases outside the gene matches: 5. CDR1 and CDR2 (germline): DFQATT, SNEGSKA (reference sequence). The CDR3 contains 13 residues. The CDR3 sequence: CSARWLAGYEQYF. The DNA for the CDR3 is TGCAGTGCTAGGTGGTTAGCGGGGTACGAGCAGTACTTC.

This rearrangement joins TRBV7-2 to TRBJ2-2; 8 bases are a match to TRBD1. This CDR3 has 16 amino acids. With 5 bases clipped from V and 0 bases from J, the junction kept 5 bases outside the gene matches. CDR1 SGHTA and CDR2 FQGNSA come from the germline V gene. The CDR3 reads CASSPWTGSNTGELFF. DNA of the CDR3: TGTGCCAGCAGCCCGTGGACAGGGTCGAACACCGGGGAGCTGTTTTTT.

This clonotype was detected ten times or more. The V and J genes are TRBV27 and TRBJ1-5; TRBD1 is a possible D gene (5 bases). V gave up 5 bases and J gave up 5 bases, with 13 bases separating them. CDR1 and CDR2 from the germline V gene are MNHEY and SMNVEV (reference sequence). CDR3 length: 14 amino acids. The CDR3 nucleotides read TGTGCCAGCAGTAAGTACAGGAGCGATCAGCCCCAGCATTTT. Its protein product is CASSKYRSDQPQHF.

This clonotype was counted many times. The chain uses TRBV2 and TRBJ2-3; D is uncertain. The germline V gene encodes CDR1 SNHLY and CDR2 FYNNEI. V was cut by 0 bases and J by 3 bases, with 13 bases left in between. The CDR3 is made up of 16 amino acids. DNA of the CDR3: TGTGCCAGCAGTGAAGCGACGGCCTATCGGACAGATACGCAGTATTTT. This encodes CASSEATAYRTDTQYF.

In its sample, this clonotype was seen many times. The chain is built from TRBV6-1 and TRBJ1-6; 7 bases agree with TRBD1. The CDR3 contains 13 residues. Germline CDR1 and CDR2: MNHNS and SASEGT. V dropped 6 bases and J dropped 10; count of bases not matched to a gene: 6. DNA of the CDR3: TGTGCCAGCAGGACAGGGATAAGATCACCCCTCCACTTT. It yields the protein CASRTGIRSPLHF.

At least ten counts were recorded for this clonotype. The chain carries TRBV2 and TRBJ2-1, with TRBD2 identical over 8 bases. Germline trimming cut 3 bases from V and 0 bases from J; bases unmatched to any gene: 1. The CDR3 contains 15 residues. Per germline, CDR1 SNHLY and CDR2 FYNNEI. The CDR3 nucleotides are TGTGCCAGCAGTGATACTAGCGGCTCCTACAATGAGCAGTTCTTC. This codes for CASSDTSGSYNEQFF.

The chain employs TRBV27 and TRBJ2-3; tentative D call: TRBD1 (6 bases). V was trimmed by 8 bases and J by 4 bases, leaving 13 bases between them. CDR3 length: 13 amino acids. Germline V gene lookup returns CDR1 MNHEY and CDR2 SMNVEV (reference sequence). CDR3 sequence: CASADSAADTQYF. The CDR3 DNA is TGTGCCAGCGCGGACAGTGCGGCAGATACGCAGTATTTT.

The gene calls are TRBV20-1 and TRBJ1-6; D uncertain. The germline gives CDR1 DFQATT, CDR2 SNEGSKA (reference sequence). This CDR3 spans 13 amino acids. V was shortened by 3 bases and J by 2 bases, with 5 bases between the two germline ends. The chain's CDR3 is CSASSTYNSPLHF. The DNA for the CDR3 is TGCAGTGCTAGCTCTACCTATAATTCACCCCTCCACTTT.

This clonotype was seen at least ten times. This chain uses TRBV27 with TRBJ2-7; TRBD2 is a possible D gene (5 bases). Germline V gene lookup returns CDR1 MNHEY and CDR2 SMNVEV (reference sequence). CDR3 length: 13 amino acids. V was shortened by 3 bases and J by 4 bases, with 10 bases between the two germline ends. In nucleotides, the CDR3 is TGTGCCAGCAGTTTTCTAAGCGGATACGAGCAGTACTTC. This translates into CASSFLSGYEQYF.

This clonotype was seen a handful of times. CDR3 loop: CASGKGGDTEAFF. The CDR3 DNA reads TGTGCCAGCGGTAAGGGTGGGGACACTGAAGCTTTCTTT. J is TRBJ1-1 and V is TRBV6-1; D not certain. The CDR3 runs to 13 residues. V shed 8 bases and J shed 3 bases, with 13 bases lying between them. Germline V gene sequence: CDR1 MNHNS, CDR2 SASEGT.

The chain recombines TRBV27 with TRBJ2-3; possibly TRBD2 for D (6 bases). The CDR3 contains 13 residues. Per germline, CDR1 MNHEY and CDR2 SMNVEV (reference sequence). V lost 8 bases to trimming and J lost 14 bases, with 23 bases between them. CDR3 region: CASVQIAEGIPYF. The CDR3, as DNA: TGTGCCAGCGTACAGATAGCGGAGGGGATACCGTATTTT.

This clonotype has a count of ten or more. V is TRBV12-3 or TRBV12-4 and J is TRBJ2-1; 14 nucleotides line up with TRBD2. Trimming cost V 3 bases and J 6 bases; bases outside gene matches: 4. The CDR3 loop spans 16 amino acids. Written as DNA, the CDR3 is TGTGCCAGCAGTTTGACTAGCGGGAGGGTTGGCAATGAGCAGTTCTTC. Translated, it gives CASSLTSGRVGNEQFF.

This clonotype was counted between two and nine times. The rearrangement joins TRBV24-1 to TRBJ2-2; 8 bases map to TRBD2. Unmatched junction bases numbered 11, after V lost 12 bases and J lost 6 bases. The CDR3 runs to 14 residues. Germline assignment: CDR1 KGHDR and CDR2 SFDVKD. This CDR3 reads CAVVGSGGAGELFF. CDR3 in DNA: TGTGCCGTCGTGGGATCGGGAGGGGCCGGGGAGCTGTTTTTT.

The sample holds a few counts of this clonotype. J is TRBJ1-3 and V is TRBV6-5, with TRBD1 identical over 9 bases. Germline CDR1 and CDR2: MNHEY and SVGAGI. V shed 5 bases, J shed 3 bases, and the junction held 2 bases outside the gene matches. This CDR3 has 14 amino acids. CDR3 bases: TGTGCCAGCAGTACAGGGGGCGGTGGAAACACCATATATTTT. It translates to CASSTGGGGNTIYF.

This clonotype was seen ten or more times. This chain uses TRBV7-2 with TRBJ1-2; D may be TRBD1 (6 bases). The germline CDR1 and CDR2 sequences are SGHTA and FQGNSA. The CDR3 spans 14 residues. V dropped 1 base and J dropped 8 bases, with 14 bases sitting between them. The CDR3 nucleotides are TGTGCCAGCAGCTTAGAAACGGGGGCGGAAGGCTACACCTTC. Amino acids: CASSLETGAEGYTF.

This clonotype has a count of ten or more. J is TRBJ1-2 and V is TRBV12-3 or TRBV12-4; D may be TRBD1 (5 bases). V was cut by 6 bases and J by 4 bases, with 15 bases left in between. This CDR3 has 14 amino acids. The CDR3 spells CASSPMGGIYGYTF. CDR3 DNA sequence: TGTGCCAGCAGCCCTATGGGGGGGATCTATGGCTACACCTTC.

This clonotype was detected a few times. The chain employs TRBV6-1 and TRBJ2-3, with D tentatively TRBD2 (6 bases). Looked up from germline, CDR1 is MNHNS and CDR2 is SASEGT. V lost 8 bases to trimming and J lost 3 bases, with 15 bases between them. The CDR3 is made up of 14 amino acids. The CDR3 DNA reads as TGTGCCAGCTTATTTAGCGGTGGTACAGATACGCAGTATTTT. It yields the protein CASLFSGGTDTQYF.

Here the CDR3 DNA reads TGTGCCAGCAGTCCCTACAGGGCCAACGTCCTGACTTTC. Amino acids: CASSPYRANVLTF. The chain is built from TRBV12-3 or TRBV12-4 and TRBJ2-6; D not certain. CDR3 length: 13 amino acids. Trimming pared 5 bases from V and 5 bases from J, leaving 7 bases between.

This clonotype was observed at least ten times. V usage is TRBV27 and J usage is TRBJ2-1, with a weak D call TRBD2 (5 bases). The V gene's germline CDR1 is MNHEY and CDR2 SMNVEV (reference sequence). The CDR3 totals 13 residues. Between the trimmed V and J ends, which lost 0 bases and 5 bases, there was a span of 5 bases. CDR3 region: CASSLSEDNEQFF. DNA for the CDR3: TGTGCCAGCAGTTTATCGGAGGACAATGAGCAGTTCTTC.

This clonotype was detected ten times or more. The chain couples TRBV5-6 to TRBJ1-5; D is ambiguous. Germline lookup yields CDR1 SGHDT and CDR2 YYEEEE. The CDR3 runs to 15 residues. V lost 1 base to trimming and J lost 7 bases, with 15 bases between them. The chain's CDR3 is CASSLKGTRWQPQHF. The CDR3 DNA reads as TGTGCCAGCAGCTTGAAGGGCACCCGGTGGCAGCCCCAGCATTTT.

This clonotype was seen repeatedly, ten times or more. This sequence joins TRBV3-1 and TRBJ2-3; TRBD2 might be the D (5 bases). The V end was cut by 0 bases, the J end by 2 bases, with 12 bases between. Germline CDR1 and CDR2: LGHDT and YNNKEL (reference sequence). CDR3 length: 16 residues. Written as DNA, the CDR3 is TGTGCCAGCAGCCAAGATGGAGGTCACAACACAGATACGCAGTATTTT. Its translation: CASSQDGGHNTDTQYF.